The 15 T cell receptor beta chains below were found in one sample sequenced in a study of blood T cell repertoires in COVID-19 (dated by TCRdb to the early 2020s). Receptors were amplified or captured by the immunoSEQ multiplex PCR assay. Sourced from immuneACCESS, this table was stored by TCRdb with only in-frame sequences that have V and J called. A share of the clones is absent; for the studies checked, an unresolved V gene accounts for under half, and the remainder has no known explanation. The sample table holds approximately 250,000 clones, of which about 83% were seen once. The top ten clonotypes cover 5.5% of the sample. Input material: peripheral blood. These receptors all come from a human donor in a cohort sampled during active COVID-19.

This clone was seen a few times. This chain joins TRBV3-1 (or the pseudogene TRBV3-2) and TRBJ1-5; D remains ambiguous. V was shortened by 5 bases and J by 11 bases, with 13 bases between the two germline ends. This CDR3 has 12 residues. Germline V lookup: CDR1 LGHDT, CDR2 YNNKEL (reference sequence). This CDR3 reads CASSLASGSQHF. The CDR3, as DNA: TGTGCCAGCAGCTTAGCTTCGGGGTCCCAGCATTTT.

This clone was detected ten times or more. This rearrangement joins TRBV3-1 (or the pseudogene TRBV3-2) to TRBJ2-2; weak D call: TRBD2 (5 bases). CDR1 and CDR2 (germline): LGHDT, YNNKEL (reference sequence). V was cut by 1 base and J by 1 base, with 10 bases left in between. This CDR3 region has 16 residues. The CDR3 bases are TGTGCCAGCAGCCAAGGGAGGTCAAAGAACACCGGGGAGCTGTTTTTT. Encoded protein: CASSQGRSKNTGELFF.

The chain has TRBV2 and TRBJ2-5; no reliable D call. Germline V CDR1 and CDR2: SNHLY, FYNNEI. V dropped 7 bases and J dropped 2 bases, with 14 bases sitting between them. The length of the CDR3 is 14 residues. The CDR3 region has the DNA TGTGCCAGCAATCAGTACGGAGAGCAAGAGACCCAGTACTTC. This translates into CASNQYGEQETQYF.

V and J are TRBV6-2 or TRBV6-3 and TRBJ1-6; D not resolved. The CDR3 sequence is 13 residues long. Trimming cost V 2 bases and J 6 bases, with 5 bases left between them. Germline V gives CDR1 MNHEY, CDR2 SVGEGT. CDR3 sequence reads: CASSYGSNSPLHF. As DNA, the CDR3 is TGTGCCAGCAGTTACGGGAGTAATTCACCCCTCCACTTT.

This chain links TRBV10-1 with TRBJ2-5; TRBD2 might be the D (5 bases). CDR3 length: 15 amino acids. V shed 3 bases and J shed 0 bases, with 11 bases lying between them. Germline CDR1 and CDR2: WNHNN and SYGVQD (reference sequence). The CDR3 loop reads CASSDSREYQETQYF. CDR3 nucleotide sequence: TGCGCCAGCAGTGACTCGAGGGAGTACCAAGAGACCCAGTACTTC.

The CDR3 loop is CASSLGTGSYEQYF. The CDR3 nucleotides read TGTGCCAGCAGCTTAGGGACAGGGAGCTACGAGCAGTACTTC. The chain employs TRBV11-2 and TRBJ2-7; 8 nucleotides line up with TRBD1. Germline V gives CDR1 SGHAT, CDR2 FQNNGV. CDR3 length: 14 amino acids. Losses at the gene ends were 1 base for V and 3 bases for J; bases not matched to a gene: 2.

With regard to this clone: The same CDR3 is also encoded by other DNA sequences in this sample. This CDR3 reads CASSPRQGSYEQYF. CDR3 bases: TGTGCCAGCAGCCCTCGACAGGGATCCTACGAGCAGTACTTC. This rearrangement joins TRBV11-3 to TRBJ2-7; 7 nucleotides align to TRBD1. Germline V gene data show CDR1 as SGHNT and CDR2 as YENEEA. The V and J ends lost 5 bases and 1 base, in that order; junction bases with no gene match: 5. CDR3 length equals 14 residues.

This chain uses TRBV18 with TRBJ2-2, with D perhaps matching TRBD1 (6 bases). The ends were cut back, 4 bases at V and 7 bases at J, with 16 bases in the middle. The germline gives CDR1 KGHSH, CDR2 LQKENI. This CDR3 region has 15 residues. The CDR3 reads CASSRAGEFGGELFF. In DNA form, the CDR3 reads TGTGCCAGCTCACGGGCAGGGGAATTCGGCGGGGAGCTGTTTTTT. Supplemented by reference TRBV18 and TRBJ2-2, the full variable domain reads NAGVMQNPRHLVRRRGQEARLRCSPMKGHSHVYWYRQLPEEGLKFMVYLQKENIIDESGMPKERFSAEFPKEGPSILRIQQVVRGDSAAYFCASSRAGEFGGELFFGEGSRLTVL.

The chain joins TRBV28 to TRBJ2-5; 7 nucleotides agree with TRBD2. V lost 3 bases and J lost 7; bases outside the gene matches: 20. The CDR3 is 18 amino acids. CDR1 MDHEN and CDR2 SYDVKM come from the germline V gene. CDR3 bases: TGTGCCAGCAGTTTTCGCTTGGGCGGGAGACAGTTTGGTGGGACCCAGTACTTC. It specifies CASSFRLGGRQFGGTQYF.

This clone showed up just once. The DNA for the CDR3 is TGTGCCGGAGGGAGGTTGAATGAGCAGTTCTTC. This translates into CAGGRLNEQFF. V usage is TRBV12-3 or TRBV12-4 and J usage is TRBJ2-1; D is perhaps TRBD2 (6 bases). Trimming shortened V by 11 bases and J by 7 bases, and 12 bases separated the two germline ends. CDR3 length equals 11 residues.

This clone is a singleton in its sample. V usage is TRBV5-1 and J usage is TRBJ1-1, with 7 positions matching TRBD1. CDR1 is SGHRS, CDR2 YFSETQ, per germline. This CDR3 spans 13 amino acids. The junction had 4 bases not matched to a gene; V was cut back by 4 bases and J by 4 bases. The CDR3 region has the DNA TGCGCCAGCAGCCCACAGGGGTCCACTGAAGCTTTCTTT. Translation: CASSPQGSTEAFF.

V gene TRBV19 combines with J gene TRBJ1-1, with D unclear. Deletions cut 7 bases from V and 5 bases from J, with 14 bases between. This CDR3 region has 13 residues. Looked up from germline, CDR1 is LNHDA and CDR2 is SQIVND (reference sequence). CDR3 protein: CASTQRAATEAFF. CDR3 in DNA: TGTGCCAGTACCCAGCGGGCAGCAACTGAAGCTTTCTTT.

The rearrangement uses TRBV6-6 and TRBJ1-1, with D perhaps matching TRBD1 (6 bases). Per germline, CDR1 MNHNY and CDR2 SVGAGI (reference sequence). The CDR3 is 14 amino acids. Trimming took 5 bases from V and 1 from J, leaving 11 bases between them. The CDR3 loop reads CASSLDRPNTEAFF. DNA of the CDR3: TGTGCCAGCAGTCTCGACAGGCCGAACACTGAAGCTTTCTTT.

This clone was seen a few times. V and J are TRBV5-1 and TRBJ2-5; 8 nucleotides match TRBD2. The germline gives CDR1 SGHRS, CDR2 YFSETQ. The CDR3 contains 13 residues. Germline trimming cut 3 bases from V and 5 bases from J; bases unmatched to any gene: 3. The CDR3 DNA reads TGCGCCAGCAGCTCACGGGAGGGGGAGACCCAGTACTTC. Protein sequence: CASSSREGETQYF.

V gene TRBV11-2 combines with J gene TRBJ2-7, with 8 bases lining up with TRBD1. CDR1 and CDR2 (germline): SGHAT, FQNNGV. This CDR3 has 15 residues. V lost 1 base and J lost 5; bases outside the gene matches: 7. The CDR3 spells CASSLVGRGPNEQYF. The CDR3 DNA reads as TGTGCCAGCAGCTTAGTAGGCAGGGGGCCCAACGAGCAGTACTTC.